The source of this TCR beta chain is a study of cytotoxic CD8 clonotypes in ibrutinib-treated CLL. Study conclusions and caveats: Clonality (at baseline) was higher than in age-matched healthy donors and tracked circulating CD8+ T-cell counts.

Generated by immunoSEQ multiplex PCR, the TCRdb table keeps only in-frame clones and is missing some. The sample has around 33,000 clones, more than 65% seen once. Germline V gives CDR1 LGHNA, CDR2 YSLEER. The CDR3 has 12 residues. V was clipped by 6 bases and J by 4 bases, with 7 bases between them. Turning to this clone: What it recognizes is unknown.

The sample here was PBMCs, taken before ibrutinib treatment. The V call is TRBV4-3, the J call TRBJ2-1, with no clear D. This TCR was sampled from a human donor with chronic lymphocytic leukemia. CDR3 nucleotide sequence: TGCGCCAGCAGGTCGGATTACAATGAGCAGTTCTTC. This encodes CASRSDYNEQFF.